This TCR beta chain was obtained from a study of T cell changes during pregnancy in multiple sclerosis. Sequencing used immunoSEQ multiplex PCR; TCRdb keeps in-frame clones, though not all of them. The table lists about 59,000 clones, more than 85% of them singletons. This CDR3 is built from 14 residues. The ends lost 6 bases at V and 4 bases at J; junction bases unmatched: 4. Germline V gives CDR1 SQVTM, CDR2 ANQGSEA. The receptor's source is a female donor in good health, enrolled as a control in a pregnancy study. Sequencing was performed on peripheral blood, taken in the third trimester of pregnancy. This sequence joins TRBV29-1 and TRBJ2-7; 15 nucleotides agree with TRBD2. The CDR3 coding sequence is TGCAGCGTAGTAGGGACTAGCGGGAGGTACGAGCAGTACTTC. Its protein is CSVVGTSGRYEQYF.